The present TCR beta chain was sequenced within a study of patients and donors after allogeneic stem cell transplantation (TCRdb year 2020). Between the V and J ends, shortened by 3 bases and 6 bases respectively, the junction contains 12 bases. CDR1 and CDR2 are read off the germline V gene as SGHRS and YFSETQ. The CDR3 holds 14 amino acids from the cysteine to the phenylalanine. Kept here is only the CDR3 DNA, which spans 42 bases and is read in frame from base 1. This clonotype came up many times. The antigen this receptor binds is unknown. No qualities accompany the bases; no much larger clone lies one base away. The library was produced with RT-PCR. TCRdb records NextSeq 550 as the sequencer. TCRdb reprocessed the public reads (quality trimming at Q25 with fastp, clone calling with MiXCR) and kept in-frame beta chains. Rows with a matching CDR3 protein are joined into one entry that keeps the most common DNA and genes. The sample table contains under 200,000 distinct CDR3 sequences; only one count was recorded for approximately 30% of them. The ten largest clonotypes hold approximately 3.5% of the sample.

The TCR originated in a human donor who was either an allogeneic HSCT recipient or a stem cell or donor lymphocyte infusion donor (not recorded which). It is not recorded whose cells these are; they may come from a transplant donor. This chain is built from TRBV5-1 and TRBJ1-4, and the D gene may be TRBD1, 5 bases matching. The sequencing input was blood, either unsorted or a sorted T cell fraction (not recorded which). The CDR3 loop reads CASSSGTIDEKLFF. The nucleotide sequence reads as follows: TGCGCCAGCAGCTCCGGGACGATCGATGAAAAACTGTTTTTT.